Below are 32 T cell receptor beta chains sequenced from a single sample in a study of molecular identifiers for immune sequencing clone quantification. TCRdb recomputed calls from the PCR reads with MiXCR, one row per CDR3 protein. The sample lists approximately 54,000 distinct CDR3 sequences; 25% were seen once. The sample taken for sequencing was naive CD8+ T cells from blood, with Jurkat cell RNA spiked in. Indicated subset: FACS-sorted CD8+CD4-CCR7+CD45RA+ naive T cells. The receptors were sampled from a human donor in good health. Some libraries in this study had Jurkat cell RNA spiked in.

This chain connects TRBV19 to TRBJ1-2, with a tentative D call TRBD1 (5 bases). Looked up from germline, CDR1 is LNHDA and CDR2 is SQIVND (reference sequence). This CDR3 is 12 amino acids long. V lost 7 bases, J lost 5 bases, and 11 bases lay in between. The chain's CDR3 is CASTEGLYGYTF. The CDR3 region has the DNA TGTGCCAGTACCGAGGGGCTTTATGGCTACACCTTC.

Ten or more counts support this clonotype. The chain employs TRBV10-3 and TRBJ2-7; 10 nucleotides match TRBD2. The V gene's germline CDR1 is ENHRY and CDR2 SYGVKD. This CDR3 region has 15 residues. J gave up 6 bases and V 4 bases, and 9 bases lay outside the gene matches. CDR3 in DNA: TGTGCCATCAGTGGCTGGACTAGCGGACGGTCCGAGCAGTACTTC. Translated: CAISGWTSGRSEQYF.

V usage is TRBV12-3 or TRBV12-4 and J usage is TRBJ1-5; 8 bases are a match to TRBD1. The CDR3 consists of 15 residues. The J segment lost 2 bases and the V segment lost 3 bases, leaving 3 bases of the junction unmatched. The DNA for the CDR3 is TGTGCCAGCAGTTTCCAGGGGGCTGGCAATCAGCCCCAGCATTTT. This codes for CASSFQGAGNQPQHF.

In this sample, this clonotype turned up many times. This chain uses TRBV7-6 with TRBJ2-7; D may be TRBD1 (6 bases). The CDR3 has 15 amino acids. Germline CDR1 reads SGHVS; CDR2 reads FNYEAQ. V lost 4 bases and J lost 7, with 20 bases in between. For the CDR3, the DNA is TGTGCCAGCAGCTCCCGGGTACAGGGTTTGGGGGAGCAGTACTTC. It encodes CASSSRVQGLGEQYF.

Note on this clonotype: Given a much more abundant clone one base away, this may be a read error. CDR3: CASSLVLNSEAFF. The CDR3 DNA is TGTGCCAGCAGCCTAGTACTCAACTCTGAAGCTTTCTTT. The rearrangement joins TRBV12-3 or TRBV12-4 to TRBJ1-1; D is unresolved. V was cut by 6 bases and J by 6 bases, with 14 bases left in between. The CDR3 contains 13 residues.

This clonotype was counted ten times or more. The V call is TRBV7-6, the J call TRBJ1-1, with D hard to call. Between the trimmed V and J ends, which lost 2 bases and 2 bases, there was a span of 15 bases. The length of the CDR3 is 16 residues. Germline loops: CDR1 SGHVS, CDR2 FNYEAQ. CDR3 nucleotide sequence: TGTGCCAGCAGCTTATATCCACGACGGGTAAACACTGAAGCTTTCTTT. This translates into CASSLYPRRVNTEAFF.

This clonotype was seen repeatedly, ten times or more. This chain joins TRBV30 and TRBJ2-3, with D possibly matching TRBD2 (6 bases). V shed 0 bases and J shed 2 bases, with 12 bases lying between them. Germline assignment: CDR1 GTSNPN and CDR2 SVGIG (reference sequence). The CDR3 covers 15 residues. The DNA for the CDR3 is TGTGCCTGGAGTGTCGGTAGCGGATACACAGATACGCAGTATTTT. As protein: CAWSVGSGYTDTQYF.

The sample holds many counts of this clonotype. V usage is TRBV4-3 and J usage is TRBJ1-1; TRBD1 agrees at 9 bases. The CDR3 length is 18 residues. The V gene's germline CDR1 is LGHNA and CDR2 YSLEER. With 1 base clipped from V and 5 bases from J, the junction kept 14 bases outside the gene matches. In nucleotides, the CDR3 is TGCGCCAGCAGCCAAGGGCTTTTCACAGGGGGCAGGGGGACTGAAGCTTTCTTT. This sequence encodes CASSQGLFTGGRGTEAFF.

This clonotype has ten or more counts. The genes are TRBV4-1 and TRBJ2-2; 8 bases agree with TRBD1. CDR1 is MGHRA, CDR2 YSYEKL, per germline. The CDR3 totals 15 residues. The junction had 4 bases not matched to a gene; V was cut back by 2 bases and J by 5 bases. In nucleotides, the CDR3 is TGCGCCAGCAGCCAACCTACAGGGGGGACCGGGGAGCTGTTTTTT. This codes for CASSQPTGGTGELFF.

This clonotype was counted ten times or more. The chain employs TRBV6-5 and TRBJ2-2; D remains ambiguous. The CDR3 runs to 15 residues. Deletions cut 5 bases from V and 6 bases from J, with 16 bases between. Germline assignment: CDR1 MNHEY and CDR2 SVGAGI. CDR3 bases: TGTGCCAGCAGTGAGGTCTACTCGTGGTCCGGGGAGCTGTTTTTT. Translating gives CASSEVYSWSGELFF.

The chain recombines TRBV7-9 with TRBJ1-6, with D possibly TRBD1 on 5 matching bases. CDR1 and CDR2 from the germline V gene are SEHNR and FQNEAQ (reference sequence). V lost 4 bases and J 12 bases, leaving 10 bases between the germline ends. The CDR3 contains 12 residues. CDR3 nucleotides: TGTGCCAGCAGCTCAACAGGTTTACCCCTCCACTTT. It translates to CASSSTGLPLHF.

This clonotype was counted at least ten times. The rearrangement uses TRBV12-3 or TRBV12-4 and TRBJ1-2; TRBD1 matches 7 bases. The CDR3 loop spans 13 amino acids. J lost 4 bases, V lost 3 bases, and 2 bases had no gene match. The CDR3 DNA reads TGTGCCAGCAGTTTGGCAGGGGGCTATGGCTACACCTTC. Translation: CASSLAGGYGYTF.

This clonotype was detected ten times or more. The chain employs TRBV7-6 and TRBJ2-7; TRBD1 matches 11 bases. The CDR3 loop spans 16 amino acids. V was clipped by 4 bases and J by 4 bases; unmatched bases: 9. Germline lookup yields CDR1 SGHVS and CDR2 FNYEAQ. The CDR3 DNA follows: TGTGCCAGCAGCTCCGGACAGGGGGCGAAAGGATACGAGCAGTACTTC. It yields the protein CASSSGQGAKGYEQYF.

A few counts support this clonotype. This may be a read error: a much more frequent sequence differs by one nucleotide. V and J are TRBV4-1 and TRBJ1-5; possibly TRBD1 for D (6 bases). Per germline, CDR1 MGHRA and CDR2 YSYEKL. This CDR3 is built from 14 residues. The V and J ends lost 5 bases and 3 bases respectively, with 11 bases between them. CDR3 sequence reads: CASSSTGLNQPQHF. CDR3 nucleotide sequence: TGCGCCAGCAGCTCTACAGGGCTCAATCAGCCCCAGCATTTT.

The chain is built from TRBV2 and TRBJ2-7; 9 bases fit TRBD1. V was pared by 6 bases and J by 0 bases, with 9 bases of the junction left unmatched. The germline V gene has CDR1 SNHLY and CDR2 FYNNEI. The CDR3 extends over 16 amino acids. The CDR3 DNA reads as TGTGCCAGCAGGGATACAGGGGGCGATTACTCCTACGAGCAGTACTTC. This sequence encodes CASRDTGGDYSYEQYF.

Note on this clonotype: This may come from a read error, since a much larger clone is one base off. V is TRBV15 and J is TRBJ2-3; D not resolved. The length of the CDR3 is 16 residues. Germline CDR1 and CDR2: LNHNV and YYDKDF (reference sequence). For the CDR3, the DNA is TGTGACACCAGCGAAATAAGACTTGACGCCGGGGATACGCAGTATTTT. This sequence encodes CDTSEIRLDAGDTQYF.

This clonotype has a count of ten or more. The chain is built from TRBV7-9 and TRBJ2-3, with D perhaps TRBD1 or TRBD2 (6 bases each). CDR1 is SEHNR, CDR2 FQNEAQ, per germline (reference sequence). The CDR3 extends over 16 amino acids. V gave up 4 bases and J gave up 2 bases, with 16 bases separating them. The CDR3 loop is CASSSPGAPDTDTQYF. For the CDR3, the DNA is TGTGCCAGCAGCTCCCCGGGGGCCCCTGACACAGATACGCAGTATTTT.

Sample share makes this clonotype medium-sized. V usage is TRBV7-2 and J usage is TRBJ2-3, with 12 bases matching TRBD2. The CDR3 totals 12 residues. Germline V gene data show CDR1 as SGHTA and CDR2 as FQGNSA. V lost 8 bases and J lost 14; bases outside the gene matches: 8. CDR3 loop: CASGTRLAGVYF. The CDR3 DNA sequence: TGTGCCAGCGGCACTAGACTAGCGGGGGTGTATTTT.

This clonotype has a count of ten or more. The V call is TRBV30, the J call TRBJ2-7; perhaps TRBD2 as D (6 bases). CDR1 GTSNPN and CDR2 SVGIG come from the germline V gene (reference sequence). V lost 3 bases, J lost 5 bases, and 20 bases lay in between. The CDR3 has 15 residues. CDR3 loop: CAWREVGGSRNEQYF. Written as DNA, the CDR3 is TGTGCCTGGAGAGAAGTTGGAGGGTCTAGGAACGAGCAGTACTTC.

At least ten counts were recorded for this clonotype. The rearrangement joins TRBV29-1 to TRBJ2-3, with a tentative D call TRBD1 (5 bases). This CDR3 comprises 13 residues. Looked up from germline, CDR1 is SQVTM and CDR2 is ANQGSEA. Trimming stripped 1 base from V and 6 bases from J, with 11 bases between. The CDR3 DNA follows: TGCAGCGTTGAAGGCCCTAACAGGGATACGCAGTATTTT. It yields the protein CSVEGPNRDTQYF.

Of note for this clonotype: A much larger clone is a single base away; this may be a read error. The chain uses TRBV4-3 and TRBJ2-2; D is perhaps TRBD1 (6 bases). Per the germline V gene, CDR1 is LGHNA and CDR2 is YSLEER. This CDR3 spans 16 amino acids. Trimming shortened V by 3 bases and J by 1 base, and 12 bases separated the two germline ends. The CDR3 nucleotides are TGCGCCAGCAGCCAGGTGGGACATGGGAACACCGGGGAGCTGTTTTTT. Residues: CASSQVGHGNTGELFF.

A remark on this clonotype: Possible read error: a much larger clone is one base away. CDR3 sequence (DNA): TGCGCCAGCAGCCAAGATTTCCAGGGAGGAGAGACCCAGTCCTTC. Protein sequence: CASSQDFQGGETQSF. The V and J genes are TRBV4-3 and TRBJ2-5; tentative D call: TRBD2 (6 bases). Germline CDR1 reads LGHNA; CDR2 reads YSLEER. There are 15 residues in the CDR3.

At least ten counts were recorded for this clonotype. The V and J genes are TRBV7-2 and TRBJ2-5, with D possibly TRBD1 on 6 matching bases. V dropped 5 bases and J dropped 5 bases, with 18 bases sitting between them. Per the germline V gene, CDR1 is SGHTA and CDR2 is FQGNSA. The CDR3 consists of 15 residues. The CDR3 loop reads CASSPGTQVVETQYF. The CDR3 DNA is TGTGCCAGCAGCCCCGGGACACAGGTCGTGGAGACCCAGTACTTC.

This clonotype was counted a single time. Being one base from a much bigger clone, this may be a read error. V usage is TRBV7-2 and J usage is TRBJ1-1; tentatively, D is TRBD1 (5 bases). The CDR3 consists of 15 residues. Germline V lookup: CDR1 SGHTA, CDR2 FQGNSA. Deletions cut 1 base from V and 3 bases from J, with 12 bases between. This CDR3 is CASSLVGGADTEAFF. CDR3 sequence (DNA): TGTGCCAGCAGCTTAGTTGGCGGGGCCGACACTGAAGCTTTCTTT.

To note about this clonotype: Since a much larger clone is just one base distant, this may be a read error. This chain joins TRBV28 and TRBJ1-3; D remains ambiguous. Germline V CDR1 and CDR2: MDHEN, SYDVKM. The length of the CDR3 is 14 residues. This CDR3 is CASSITFVGNSIYF. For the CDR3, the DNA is TGTGCCAGCAGCATTACCTTCGTCGGAAACTCCATATATTTT.

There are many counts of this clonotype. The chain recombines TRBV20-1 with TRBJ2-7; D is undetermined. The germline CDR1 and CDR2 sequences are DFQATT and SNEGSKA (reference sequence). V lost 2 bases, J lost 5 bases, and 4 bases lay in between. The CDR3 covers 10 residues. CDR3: CSARWDEQYF. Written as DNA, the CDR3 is TGCAGTGCTAGATGGGACGAGCAGTACTTC.

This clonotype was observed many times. This CDR3 reads CASSQAHGTGHEQFF. The CDR3 DNA reads TGTGCCAGCAGCCAAGCTCACGGGACAGGGCATGAGCAGTTCTTC. The chain uses TRBV14 and TRBJ2-1, with 9 bases aligning to TRBD1. The CDR3 is 15 amino acids. Germline loops: CDR1 SGHDN, CDR2 FVKESK. The ends lost 1 base at V and 8 bases at J; junction bases unmatched: 6.

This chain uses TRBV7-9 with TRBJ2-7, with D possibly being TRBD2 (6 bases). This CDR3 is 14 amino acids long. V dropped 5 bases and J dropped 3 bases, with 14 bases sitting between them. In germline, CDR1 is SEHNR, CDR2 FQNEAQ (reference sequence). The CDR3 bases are TGTGCCAGCAGCCCCGGCGGGGACTTCTACGAGCAGTACTTC. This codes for CASSPGGDFYEQYF.

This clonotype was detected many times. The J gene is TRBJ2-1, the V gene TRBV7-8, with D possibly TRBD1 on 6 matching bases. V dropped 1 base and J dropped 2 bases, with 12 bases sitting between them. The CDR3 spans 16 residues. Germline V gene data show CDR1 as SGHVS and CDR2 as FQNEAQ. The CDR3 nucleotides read TGTGCCAGCAGCTTAGGTGGGGACACCGCCTACAATGAGCAGTTCTTC. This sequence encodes CASSLGGDTAYNEQFF.

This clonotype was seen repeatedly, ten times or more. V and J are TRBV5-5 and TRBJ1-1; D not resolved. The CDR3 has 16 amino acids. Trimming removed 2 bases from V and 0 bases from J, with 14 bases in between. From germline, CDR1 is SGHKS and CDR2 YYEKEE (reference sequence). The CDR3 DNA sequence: TGTGCCAGCAGCTTCCTTGGCCCAGCTTTGAACACTGAAGCTTTCTTT. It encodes CASSFLGPALNTEAFF.

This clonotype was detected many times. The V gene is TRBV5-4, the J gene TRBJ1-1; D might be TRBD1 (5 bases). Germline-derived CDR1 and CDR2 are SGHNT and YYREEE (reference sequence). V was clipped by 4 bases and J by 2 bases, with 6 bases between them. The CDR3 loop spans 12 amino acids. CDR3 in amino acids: CASSRGNTEAFF. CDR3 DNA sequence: TGTGCCAGCAGCAGGGGAAACACTGAAGCTTTCTTT.

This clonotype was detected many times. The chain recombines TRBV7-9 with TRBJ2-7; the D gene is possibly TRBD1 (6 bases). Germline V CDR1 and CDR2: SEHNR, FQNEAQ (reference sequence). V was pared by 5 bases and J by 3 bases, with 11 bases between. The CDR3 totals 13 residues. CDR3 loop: CASSPQGYYEQYF. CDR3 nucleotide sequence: TGTGCCAGCAGCCCGCAGGGGTACTACGAGCAGTACTTC.